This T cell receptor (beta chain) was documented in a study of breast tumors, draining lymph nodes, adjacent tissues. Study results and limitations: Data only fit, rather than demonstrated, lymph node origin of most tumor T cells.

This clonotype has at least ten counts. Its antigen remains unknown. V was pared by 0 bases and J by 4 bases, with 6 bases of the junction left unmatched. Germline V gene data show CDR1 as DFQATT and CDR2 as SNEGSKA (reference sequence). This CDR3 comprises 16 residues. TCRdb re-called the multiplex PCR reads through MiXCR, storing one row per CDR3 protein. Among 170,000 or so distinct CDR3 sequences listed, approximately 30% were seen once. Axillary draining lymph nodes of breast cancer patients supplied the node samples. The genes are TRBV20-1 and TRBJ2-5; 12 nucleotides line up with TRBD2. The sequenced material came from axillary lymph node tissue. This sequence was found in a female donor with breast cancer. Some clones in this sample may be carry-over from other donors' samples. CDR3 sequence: CSARELLAGGLETQYF. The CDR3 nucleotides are TGCAGTGCTAGAGAACTTCTAGCGGGGGGGCTAGAGACCCAGTACTTC.